Listed below are T cell receptor beta chains from one sample, sequenced in a study of CD8+ T cells in alopecia areata. The method was immunoSEQ multiplex PCR; TCRdb's version includes in-frame clones alone and lacks a portion of them. The repertoire holds 110,000 or so clones, with roughly 66% as singletons. Material for sequencing was CD4+ T cells sorted from blood. Source of these receptors: a human donor in good health. Both conserved end residues are part of each CDR3. A D gene is named only where the DNA matches it firmly.

TRBJ2-7 | NA | 14 | TRBV30 | CAWSVQVHLGEQYF
TRBJ1-4 | NA | 14 | TRBV30 | CAWNPDSGNEKLFF
TRBJ1-1 | NA | 10 | TRBV29-1 | CSVENGEAFF
TRBJ1-2 | NA | 15 | TRBV29-1 | CSVESRGGPYYGYTF
TRBJ2-5 | NA | 12 | TRBV5-1 | CASSDPRETQYF
TRBJ1-5 | NA | 15 | TRBV30 | CAWSEGRASNQPQHF
TRBJ2-5 | NA | 16 | TRBV29-1 | CSVEESKRIKKETQYF
TRBJ2-5 | NA | 15 | TRBV5-6 | CASTVGLGHQETQYF
TRBJ2-7 | TRBD2 | 14 | TRBV19 | CASTETSGPYEQYF
TRBJ1-1 | TRBD1 | 13 | TRBV29-1 | CSGRQGENTEAFF
TRBJ2-7 | TRBD1 | 12 | TRBV30 | CAWSDRVAEQYF
TRBJ2-2 | TRBD1 | 14 | TRBV11-2 | CASSRQGATGELFF
TRBJ1-5 | NA | 15 | TRBV5-6 | CASSLAGRGDQPQHF
TRBJ2-5 | TRBD1 | 15 | TRBV5-1 | CASSSQTGGRETQYF
TRBJ1-1 | NA | 13 | TRBV29-1 | CSVEGPSNTEAFF
TRBJ1-1 | TRBD1 | 17 | TRBV5-4 | CASSFGGQGAGRAEAFF
TRBJ2-7 | NA | 14 | TRBV30 | CAWSRYGGSYEQYF
TRBJ2-1 | TRBD1 | 14 | TRBV6-5 | CASIPGQGYNEQFF
TRBJ1-4 | NA | 16 | TRBV4-1 | CASSPNHRATNEKLFF
TRBJ1-6 | NA | 15 | TRBV4-2 | CASSQVEKGNSPLHF
TRBJ2-5 | NA | 12 | TRBV10-3 | CAISERQETQYF
TRBJ1-5 | TRBD1 | 13 | TRBV30 | CAIRQGSNQPQHF
TRBJ2-1 | NA | 11 | TRBV29-1 | CSVGGGRSWFF
TRBJ1-1 | NA | 13 | TRBV29-1 | CSGHRDLGTEAFF
TRBJ1-2 | NA | 13 | TRBV30 | CAWMGSFLIGYTF
TRBJ2-1 | TRBD2 | 15 | TRBV2 | CASRREERGSNEQFF
TRBJ1-4 | NA | 11 | TRBV29-1 | CSVASGEKLFF
TRBJ2-7 | NA | 13 | TRBV2 | CATPLGAVGEQYF
TRBJ2-4 | NA | 11 | TRBV20-1 | CSATPGALQYF
TRBJ2-7 | NA | 13 | TRBV2 | CASTSRGPGEQYF
TRBJ1-6 | TRBD1 | 12 | TRBV2 | CASSPGGSPLHF
TRBJ2-1 | NA | 14 | TRBV14 | CASSQVRGGNEQFF
TRBJ1-2 | NA | 13 | TRBV5-4 | CASSTARNYGYTF
TRBJ1-2 | NA | 13 | TRBV5-6 | CASSLDRVHGYTF
TRBJ1-2 | NA | 15 | TRBV9 | CASSVAVSLGGGYTF
TRBJ2-3 | NA | 12 | TRBV30 | CAWRSSTDTQYF
TRBJ2-5 | TRBD1 | 14 | TRBV5-4 | CASSWTGPQETQYF
TRBJ2-3 | NA | 15 | TRBV27 | CASRGVQDRTDTQYF
TRBJ2-5 | NA | 14 | TRBV6-5 | CASSYFVSQETQYF
TRBJ2-1 | TRBD2 | 16 | TRBV18 | CASSPPLAGGYNEQFF
TRBJ2-2 | NA | 14 | TRBV7-7 | CASSTAQGNGELFF
TRBJ1-1 | NA | 13 | TRBV30 | CAWSANLNTEAFF